This TCR beta chain was documented in a study of identifying expanded T cells in peripheral blood. About this clone: Its antigen is unknown.

Trimming took 5 bases from V and 5 from J, leaving 16 bases between them. The CDR3 runs to 14 residues. The germline gives CDR1 SGHTA, CDR2 FQGNSA. Healthy donors had no documented immune events, such as infections, while sampled. Points from the study as a whole: Technical replicates showed around 1.2 changed clones; two weeks around 15; four weeks 19. Across healthy donors, higher total template counts meant significantly greater roughly two-week count variance.

Measured with immunoSEQ multiplex PCR; TCRdb has only the in-frame clones, and not every one. The sample yields 60,000 or so clones, over 80% seen once. V usage is TRBV7-2 and J usage is TRBJ2-7; D gene ambiguous. Sequencing input: blood. The source is a person aged 18-70 years in good health. CDR3 in DNA: TGTGCCAGCAGCGCGTCCGGGCCCTCACACGAGCAGTACTTC. The encoded protein is CASSASGPSHEQYF.